These 24 T cell receptor beta chains share one sample of origin, sequenced in a study of T cell changes during pregnancy in multiple sclerosis. This table comes from immunoSEQ multiplex PCR, and its TCRdb copy is limited to in-frame clones, with some not included. Here the sample spans some 57,000 clones, about 89% being singletons. Specimen: CD4+ T cells from peripheral blood mononuclear cells, collected after pregnancy. The receptors come from a female donor in good health, enrolled as a control in a pregnancy study.

The count of this clone is one. The rearrangement links TRBV9 to TRBJ2-5; possibly TRBD1 for D (5 bases). The CDR3 is 14 residues long. V lost 6 bases to trimming and J lost 2 bases, with 14 bases between them. The germline V gene encodes CDR1 SGDLS and CDR2 YYNGEE. The CDR3 bases are TGTGCCAGCAACTCAGGGATGGGGCAAGAGACCCAGTACTTC. Its protein is CASNSGMGQETQYF.

The V and J genes are TRBV9 and TRBJ1-1; D not certain. The CDR3 spans 13 residues. Germline CDR1 and CDR2: SGDLS and YYNGEE. V lost 2 bases and J 0 bases, leaving 5 bases between the germline ends. CDR3 sequence: CASSVQVNTEAFF. CDR3 nucleotide sequence: TGTGCCAGCAGCGTGCAGGTGAACACTGAAGCTTTCTTT.

The chain is built from TRBV30 and TRBJ1-5; tentative D call: TRBD1 (6 bases). Trimming left V 2 bases short and J 0 bases short, with 23 bases between. CDR3 length equals 19 residues. The germline gives CDR1 GTSNPN, CDR2 SVGIG (reference sequence). The CDR3 DNA is TGTGCCTGGAGTCCCCGGACAGCCGCAATTGAGTATAGCAATCAGCCCCAGCATTTT. It codes for CAWSPRTAAIEYSNQPQHF.

This rearrangement joins TRBV7-8 to TRBJ2-5, with D tentatively TRBD2 (5 bases). Trimming pared 5 bases from V and 5 bases from J, leaving 12 bases between. The CDR3 runs to 13 residues. Germline values: CDR1 SGHVS, CDR2 FQNEAQ. The CDR3 spells CASSPTRAETQYF. DNA for the CDR3: TGTGCCAGCAGCCCGACGCGGGCGGAGACCCAGTACTTC.

The chain links TRBV5-4 to TRBJ2-3; TRBD2 might be the D (6 bases). Trimming cost V 4 bases and J 1 base, with 22 bases left between them. The CDR3 contains 18 residues. Germline values: CDR1 SGHNT, CDR2 YYREEE (reference sequence). The CDR3 reads CASSRDPSAGTRTDTQYF. DNA of the CDR3: TGTGCCAGCAGCCGAGACCCTTCGGCAGGGACTCGCACAGATACGCAGTATTTT.

The rearrangement uses TRBV5-1 and TRBJ2-7, with TRBD2 matching over 9 bases. The CDR3 is 15 residues long. Trimming removed 4 bases from V and 6 bases from J; junction bases left unmatched: 11. Germline CDR1 SGHRS, CDR2 YFSETQ. CDR3 sequence reads: CASSQRGTSSSEQYF. CDR3 sequence (DNA): TGCGCCAGCAGCCAACGCGGGACTAGCTCGAGCGAGCAGTACTTC. Using reference TRBV5-1 and TRBJ2-7 for the parts outside the CDR3, the full variable domain is KAGVTQTPRYLIKTRGQQVTLSCSPISGHRSVSWYQQTPGQGLQFLFEYFSETQRNKGNFPGRFSGRQFSNSRSEMNVSTLELGDSALYLCASSQRGTSSSEQYFGPGTRLTVT.

The chain combines TRBV19 with TRBJ1-5; possible D gene TRBD1, 5 bases. Germline CDR1 is LNHDA and CDR2 is SQIVND (reference sequence). This CDR3 has 15 residues. V lost 1 base and J lost 6, with 13 bases in between. The CDR3 coding sequence is TGTGCCAGTAGTATAGGCCAGGGAGCGGGTCAGCCCCAGCATTTT. Residues: CASSIGQGAGQPQHF.

The CDR3 reads CASSIVTGSHGYTF. The CDR3 nucleotides read TGTGCCAGTAGTATAGTTACAGGGAGCCATGGCTACACCTTC. The chain joins TRBV19 to TRBJ1-2; tentatively, D is TRBD1 (6 bases). V was shortened by 1 base and J by 6 bases, with 12 bases between the two germline ends. Germline V CDR1 and CDR2: LNHDA, SQIVND (reference sequence). CDR3 length: 14 residues.

The CDR3 loop is CASSDLAGAYNEQFF. For the CDR3, the DNA is TGTGCCAGTAGCGACCTAGCGGGGGCCTACAATGAGCAGTTCTTC. The chain employs TRBV19 and TRBJ2-1, with 10 positions matching TRBD2. V shed 6 bases, J shed 2 bases, and the junction held 4 bases outside the gene matches. The germline CDR1 and CDR2 sequences are LNHDA and SQIVND (reference sequence). The CDR3 is 15 residues long.

Only one count was recorded for this clone. The chain recombines TRBV19 with TRBJ2-3, with TRBD2 as a possible D gene (7 bases). The CDR3 has 16 residues. The V end was cut by 5 bases, the J end by 1 base, with 16 bases between. Germline lookup yields CDR1 LNHDA and CDR2 SQIVND (reference sequence). The CDR3 here is CASSDPRGPGTDTQYF. As DNA, the CDR3 is TGTGCCAGTAGTGACCCGCGGGGGCCAGGCACAGATACGCAGTATTTT. The full variable domain, rest sourced from reference TRBV19 and TRBJ2-3, is DGGITQSPKYLFRKEGQNVTLSCEQNLNHDAMYWYRQDPGQGLRLIYYSQIVNDFQKGDIAEGYSVSREKKESFPLTVTSAQKNPTAFYLCASSDPRGPGTDTQYFGPGTRLTVL.

The chain combines TRBV6-6 with TRBJ2-1, with 10 bases identical to TRBD2. The V and J ends lost 3 bases and 10 bases, in that order; junction bases with no gene match: 6. The CDR3 is 14 residues long. Per the germline V gene, CDR1 is MNHNY and CDR2 is SVGAGI (reference sequence). The CDR3 reads CASSYSGLAREQFF. The CDR3 nucleotides are TGTGCCAGCAGTTATTCGGGACTAGCGAGAGAGCAGTTCTTC.

V usage is TRBV11-2 and J usage is TRBJ2-3; 9 nucleotides line up with TRBD1. V shed 4 bases and J 0 bases; nucleotides not matched to a gene: 5. The CDR3 runs 16 residues. In germline, CDR1 is SGHAT, CDR2 FQNNGV. CDR3 loop: CASSSGTGRSTDTQYF. The DNA of the CDR3 is TGTGCCAGCAGCTCCGGGACAGGGCGCAGCACAGATACGCAGTATTTT.

The rearrangement uses TRBV7-9 and TRBJ2-7; 9 bases fit TRBD1. V gave up 4 bases and J gave up 6 bases; unmatched junction bases: 10. The germline CDR1 and CDR2 sequences are SEHNR and FQNEAQ (reference sequence). CDR3 length: 15 amino acids. The CDR3: CASSSFGTGMTEQYF. DNA of the CDR3: TGTGCCAGCAGCTCGTTCGGGACAGGGATGACCGAGCAGTACTTC.

On this clone itself: Compared with germline, one end of the junction differs, possibly owing to a read error. This chain links TRBV23-1 with TRBJ1-3, with 8 bases that match TRBD1. TRBV23-1 is treated as an ORF (open reading frame) with a function not yet certain. The CDR3 sequence is 15 residues long. The CDR3: CASSRVQGDGDTIYF. CDR3 DNA sequence: TGCGCCAGCAGTCGCGTACAGGGGGATGGAGACACCATATATTTT.

About this clone itself: Without the conserved terminal phenylalanine or tryptophan, this CDR3 likely stems from a read error. It is unclear where the CDR3 begins or ends on the DNA, so no DNA is shown, and the CDR3 is as TCRdb lists it. The chain is built from TRBV12-2 and TRBJ1-4; the D call TRBD1 from the table was never checked on the DNA. TRBV12-2 is described as a pseudogene. From its first to its last residue, the CDR3 has 8 amino acids. This chain's CDR3 is CASRQAPL.

The V gene is TRBV6-5, the J gene TRBJ2-1; TRBD2 aligns across 8 bases. J lost 7 bases, V lost 5 bases, and 10 bases had no gene match. Germline V lookup: CDR1 MNHEY, CDR2 SVGAGI. This CDR3 contains 15 residues. The CDR3 reads CASSLSGGPSNEQFF. CDR3 DNA: TGTGCCAGCAGTCTCAGCGGGGGCCCTTCTAATGAGCAGTTCTTC.

The rearrangement links TRBV12-5 to TRBJ1-1; tentative D call: TRBD1 (6 bases). CDR1 and CDR2 from the germline V gene are LGHNT and FRNRAP. The CDR3 spans 12 residues. Trimming stripped 6 bases from V and 6 bases from J, with 11 bases between. The CDR3 region is CASGGGGPEAFF. Written as DNA, the CDR3 is TGTGCTAGTGGCGGGGGGGGCCCTGAAGCTTTCTTT.

V usage is TRBV4-2 and J usage is TRBJ1-5; 9 positions match TRBD1. The CDR3 runs to 15 residues. From germline, CDR1 is LGHNA and CDR2 YNFKEQ. Trimming cost V 1 base and J 5 bases; bases outside gene matches: 3. In nucleotides, the CDR3 is TGTGCCAGCAGCCAAGGACAGGGGGTCTATCAGCCCCAGCATTTT. This gives the protein CASSQGQGVYQPQHF.

The J gene is TRBJ1-1, the V gene TRBV5-1; perhaps TRBD1 as D (5 bases). The germline CDR1 and CDR2 sequences are SGHRS and YFSETQ. Between the trimmed V and J ends, which lost 4 bases and 4 bases, there was a span of 17 bases. The CDR3 is made up of 15 amino acids. The CDR3, as DNA: TGCGCCAGCAGCCCTAGGAGCTCACAGGCCACTGAAGCTTTCTTT. Its protein product is CASSPRSSQATEAFF.

This clone was observed a single time. V is TRBV19 and J is TRBJ1-2; D not certain. CDR3 length: 15 amino acids. V was cut by 5 bases and J by 4 bases, with 17 bases left in between. Germline V lookup: CDR1 LNHDA, CDR2 SQIVND (reference sequence). The CDR3 DNA reads as TGTGCCAGTAGTGGGGAGAGGATTCTAGGCTATGGCTACACCTTC. Translation: CASSGERILGYGYTF.

The chain uses TRBV6-4 and TRBJ2-1; a weak D match, TRBD2 (5 bases). CDR1 and CDR2 (germline): MRHNA, SNTAGT. The CDR3 spans 13 residues. V was shortened by 6 bases and J by 9 bases, with 15 bases between the two germline ends. CDR3 DNA: TGTGCCAGCAGGGAAGACCCCCGGGGTGAGCAGTTCTTC. Translating it yields CASREDPRGEQFF.

The chain couples TRBV11-2 to TRBJ1-2, with D unresolved. Germline loops: CDR1 SGHAT, CDR2 FQNNGV. The CDR3 extends over 13 amino acids. V was pared by 2 bases and J by 7 bases, with 11 bases between. CDR3 sequence reads: CASSLTRIGGYTF. CDR3 nucleotide sequence: TGTGCCAGCAGCTTAACGCGAATCGGTGGCTACACCTTC.

This clone was observed once. The chain uses TRBV19 and TRBJ2-7, with 11 nucleotides matching TRBD1. The CDR3 covers 15 residues. Germline CDR1 and CDR2: LNHDA and SQIVND (reference sequence). With V trimmed by 4 bases and J by 5 bases, 7 bases remained unmatched. The CDR3 protein is CASSTGQGAVNEQYF. The CDR3 coding sequence is TGTGCCAGTAGTACCGGACAGGGGGCCGTCAACGAGCAGTACTTC.

The V gene is TRBV14, the J gene TRBJ2-1, with D uncertain. The germline V gene has CDR1 SGHDN and CDR2 FVKESK. This CDR3 is 15 amino acids long. Trimming took off 4 bases at V and 1 base at J, with 11 bases between the two ends. In DNA form, the CDR3 reads TGTGCCAGCAGCCCGTTGACGGGTTCCTACAATGAGCAGTTCTTC. It specifies CASSPLTGSYNEQFF.